This passage covers 9 T cell receptor beta chains from one sample sequenced in a study of T cells after yellow fever vaccination. TCRdb reprocessed the 5' RACE reads with MiXCR, giving one entry per CDR3 protein. This sample has about 320,000 distinct CDR3 sequences, with roughly 10% found just once. The specimen comprised CD4+ T cells sorted from PBMCs, sampled 45 days after the yellow fever booster vaccination. These receptors all come from a young man who received the YFV17D yellow fever vaccine.

This clonotype was observed a handful of times. The chain has TRBV20-1 and TRBJ2-5; D is undetermined. The ends were cut back, 0 bases at V and 7 bases at J, with 12 bases in the middle. This CDR3 region has 13 residues. CDR1 is DFQATT and CDR2 is SNEGSKA in the germline V gene (reference sequence). The chain's CDR3 is CSARDEGFGTQYF. CDR3 nucleotides: TGCAGTGCTAGAGATGAAGGTTTCGGGACCCAGTACTTC.

This clonotype occurred a few times. The CDR3 here is CAISEQGAPYEQYF. CDR3 coding DNA: TGTGCCATCAGTGAACAGGGGGCCCCCTACGAGCAGTACTTC. The chain has TRBV10-3 and TRBJ2-7; 9 bases agree with TRBD1. This CDR3 contains 14 residues. Trimming cost V 3 bases and J 2 bases; bases outside gene matches: 2. From germline, CDR1 is ENHRY and CDR2 SYGVKD.

This clonotype was picked up a small number of times. This chain links TRBV5-5 with TRBJ2-7, with D possibly being TRBD2 (6 bases). The CDR3 has 14 amino acids. Germline CDR1 reads SGHKS; CDR2 reads YYEKEE (reference sequence). V gave up 4 bases and J gave up 3 bases, with 14 bases separating them. The CDR3 here is CASSPGGVYYEQYF. CDR3 DNA: TGTGCCAGCAGCCCCGGAGGGGTTTACTACGAGCAGTACTTC.

This clonotype was detected only a few times. The rearrangement links TRBV29-1 to TRBJ1-1, with a possible D match to TRBD1 (5 bases). Trimming pared 5 bases from V and 1 base from J, leaving 11 bases between. This CDR3 contains 13 residues. Per the germline V gene, CDR1 is SQVTM and CDR2 is ANQGSEA. The CDR3 nucleotides are TGCAGCGTTCGTAAACAGGAGAACACTGAAGCTTTCTTT. This translates into CSVRKQENTEAFF.

The CDR3: CASSPWGAQDNEKLFF. CDR3 nucleotides: TGTGCCAGCAGCCCTTGGGGGGCGCAGGATAATGAAAAACTGTTTTTT. The gene calls are TRBV7-2 and TRBJ1-4; maybe TRBD1 (6 bases). The CDR3 is 16 amino acids. The V gene's germline CDR1 is SGHTA and CDR2 FQGNSA. V dropped 5 bases and J dropped 4 bases, with 17 bases sitting between them.

The CDR3 is CAWSVRGNGRQPQHF. The CDR3 nucleotides read TGTGCCTGGAGTGTACGAGGGAACGGACGGCAGCCCCAGCATTTT. The chain is built from TRBV30 and TRBJ1-5; no firm D call. CDR1 is GTSNPN, CDR2 SVGIG, per germline (reference sequence). With 0 bases removed from V and 7 bases from J, the gap between germline ends came to 16 bases. CDR3 length: 15 amino acids.

This clonotype was seen at least ten times. The CDR3 reads CASSSGTGATGELFF. The CDR3 region has the DNA TGTGCCAGCAGTTCCGGGACAGGGGCCACCGGGGAGCTGTTTTTT. The rearrangement uses TRBV5-4 and TRBJ2-2, with TRBD1 matching over 10 bases. This CDR3 has 15 amino acids. Germline V gene data show CDR1 as SGHNT and CDR2 as YYREEE (reference sequence). With 5 bases clipped from V and 4 bases from J, the junction kept 5 bases outside the gene matches.

This clonotype turned up a few times. This sequence joins TRBV5-5 and TRBJ1-3; D gene uncertain. Trimming pared 2 bases from V and 1 base from J, leaving 7 bases between. Germline lookup yields CDR1 SGHKS and CDR2 YYEKEE (reference sequence). CDR3 length equals 14 residues. The CDR3 region is CASSLSFSGNTIYF. DNA of the CDR3: TGTGCCAGCAGCTTAAGCTTTTCTGGAAACACCATATATTTT.

The chain couples TRBV29-1 to TRBJ2-3, with unresolved D. The CDR3 consists of 14 residues. The germline V gene has CDR1 SQVTM and CDR2 ANQGSEA. V was pared by 7 bases and J by 1 base, with 15 bases between. This CDR3 reads CSAGLSRGTDTQYF. The CDR3 bases are TGCAGCGCCGGCCTGTCTAGGGGCACAGATACGCAGTATTTT.